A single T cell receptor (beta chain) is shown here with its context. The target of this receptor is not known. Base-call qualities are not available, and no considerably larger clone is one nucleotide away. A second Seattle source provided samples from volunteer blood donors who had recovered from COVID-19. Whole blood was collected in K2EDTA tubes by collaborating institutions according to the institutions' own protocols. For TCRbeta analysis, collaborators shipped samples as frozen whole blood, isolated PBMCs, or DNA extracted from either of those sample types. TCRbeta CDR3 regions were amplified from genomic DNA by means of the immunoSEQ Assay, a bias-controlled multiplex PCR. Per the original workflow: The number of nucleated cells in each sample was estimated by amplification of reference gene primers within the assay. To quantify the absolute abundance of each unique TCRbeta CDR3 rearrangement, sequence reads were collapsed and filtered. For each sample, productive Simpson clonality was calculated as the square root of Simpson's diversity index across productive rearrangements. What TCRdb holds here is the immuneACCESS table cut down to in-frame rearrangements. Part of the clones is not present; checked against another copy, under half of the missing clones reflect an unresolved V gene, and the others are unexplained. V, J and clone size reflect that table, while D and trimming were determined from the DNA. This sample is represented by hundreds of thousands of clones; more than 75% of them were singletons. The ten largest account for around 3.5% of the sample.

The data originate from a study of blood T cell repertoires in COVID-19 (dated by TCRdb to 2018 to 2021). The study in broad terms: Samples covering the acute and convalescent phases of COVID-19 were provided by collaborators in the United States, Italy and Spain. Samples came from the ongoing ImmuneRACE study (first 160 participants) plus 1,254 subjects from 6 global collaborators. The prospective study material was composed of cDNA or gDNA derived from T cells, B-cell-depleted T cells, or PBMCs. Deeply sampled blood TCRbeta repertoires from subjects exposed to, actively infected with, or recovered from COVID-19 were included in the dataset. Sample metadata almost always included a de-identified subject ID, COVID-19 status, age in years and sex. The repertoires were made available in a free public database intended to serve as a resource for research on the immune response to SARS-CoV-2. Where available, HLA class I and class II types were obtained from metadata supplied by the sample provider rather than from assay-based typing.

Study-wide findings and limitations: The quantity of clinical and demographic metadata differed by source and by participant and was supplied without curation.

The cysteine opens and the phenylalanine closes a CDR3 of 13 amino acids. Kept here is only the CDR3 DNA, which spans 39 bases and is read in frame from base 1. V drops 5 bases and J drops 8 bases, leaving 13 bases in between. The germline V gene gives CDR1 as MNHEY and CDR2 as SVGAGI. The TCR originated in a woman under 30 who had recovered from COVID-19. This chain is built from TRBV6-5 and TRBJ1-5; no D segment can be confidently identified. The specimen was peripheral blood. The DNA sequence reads TGTGCCAGCAGTCTCCTACCTGGTAAGCCCCAGCATTTT. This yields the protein CASSLLPGKPQHF.